This record covers a single T cell receptor beta chain. A much larger clone lies a single base off, so this may be a read error. Losses at the gene ends were 4 bases for V and 4 bases for J; bases not matched to a gene: 8. The CDR3 spans 17 residues. Germline assignment: CDR1 MNHEY and CDR2 SVGEGT. TCRdb independently ran MiXCR on the reads; one entry per CDR3 protein. The sample shows about 530,000 distinct CDR3 sequences, roughly 29% of them seen only once. These data are taken from a study of T cell repertoires in cytomegalovirus infection. The sequence was obtained from a human donor in good health (CMV status not recorded). Some clones in this sample may be carry-over from other donors' samples. Sequencing was carried out using PBMCs. This chain joins TRBV6-2 or TRBV6-3 and TRBJ2-1; 12 bases match TRBD1. The CDR3 here is CASSCPPGQGAYNEQFF. CDR3 in DNA: TGTGCCAGCAGTTGCCCCCCGGGACAGGGGGCATACAATGAGCAGTTCTTC.